This T cell receptor (beta chain) was found in a study of radiotherapy plus CTLA-4 blockade in lung cancer. Study summary: For about 18% of patients, objective responses occurred, and approximately 33% had disease control. Study-wide points: Dynamics of early blood T cell clones, together with interferon-beta, were reportedly the best predictors of response. Some TCR clones had been derived from tumors. These clones expanded in peripheral blood after radiotherapy plus ipilimumab.

Germline CDR1 KGHSH, CDR2 LQKENI. This CDR3 has 16 amino acids. V lost 4 bases to trimming and J lost 2 bases, with 16 bases between them. Ipilimumab CTLA-4 blockade and focal radiation were given to patients with chemo-refractory metastatic non-small-cell lung cancer. This clone occurred a few times. Its specificity is unknown. The assay was immunoSEQ multiplex PCR, and TCRdb's table has in-frame clones only and misses some. Among tens of thousands of clones listed, less than 75% were seen once. The TCR sequence derives from a human donor with non-small cell lung cancer whose response to radiotherapy plus ipilimumab could not be evaluated. The gene calls are TRBV18 and TRBJ2-3; possible D gene TRBD1, 6 bases. Source: peripheral blood, taken from a patient treated with radiotherapy plus ipilimumab. The CDR3 DNA sequence: TGTGCCAGCTCACGCCAACAGGGACCCACCACAGATACGCAGTATTTT. Protein sequence: CASSRQQGPTTDTQYF.